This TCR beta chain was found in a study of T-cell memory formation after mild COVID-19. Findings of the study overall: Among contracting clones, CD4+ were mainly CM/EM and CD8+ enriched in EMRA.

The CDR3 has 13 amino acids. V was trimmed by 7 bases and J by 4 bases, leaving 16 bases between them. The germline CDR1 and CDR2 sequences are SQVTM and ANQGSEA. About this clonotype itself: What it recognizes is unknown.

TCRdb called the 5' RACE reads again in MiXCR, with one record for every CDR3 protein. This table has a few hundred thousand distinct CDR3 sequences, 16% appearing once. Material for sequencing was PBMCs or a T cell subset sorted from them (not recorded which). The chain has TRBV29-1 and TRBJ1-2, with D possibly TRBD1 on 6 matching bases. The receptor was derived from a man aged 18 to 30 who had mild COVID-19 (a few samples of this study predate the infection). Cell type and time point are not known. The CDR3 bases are TGCAGCGCCACGACAGGAGGCCTCTATGGCTACACCTTC. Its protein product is CSATTGGLYGYTF.